These 31 T cell receptor beta chains share one sample of origin, sequenced in a study of PD-1 and CTLA-4 blockade in melanoma. Measured with immunoSEQ multiplex PCR; TCRdb has only the in-frame clones, and not every one. The sample includes about 28,000 clones, roughly 91% of them seen just once. Here the sequenced sample was CD8+ T cells from peripheral blood, taken before anti-PD-1 treatment. The receptors come from a human donor with melanoma.

The J gene is TRBJ2-2, the V gene TRBV9; either TRBD1 or TRBD2 may supply D (5 bases each). The germline V and J ends were trimmed by 4 bases and 5 bases, with 15 bases remaining between them. CDR1 is SGDLS, CDR2 YYNGEE, per germline. The CDR3 contains 15 residues. The CDR3, as DNA: TGTGCCAGCAGCTCCCGGGGCAAATCAACCGGGGAGCTGTTTTTT. This sequence encodes CASSSRGKSTGELFF.

In the case of this clone: Other nucleotide sequences from this sample produce the same CDR3. The J gene is TRBJ1-1, the V gene TRBV5-1, with no clear D. Germline loops: CDR1 SGHRS, CDR2 YFSETQ. The CDR3 has 13 residues. With 4 bases removed from V and 5 bases from J, the gap between germline ends came to 12 bases. The CDR3 is CASSPTEGTEAFF. For the CDR3, the DNA is TGCGCCAGCAGCCCGACTGAAGGGACTGAAGCTTTCTTT.

The chain combines TRBV28 with TRBJ1-5; the D is unclear. Germline V lookup: CDR1 MDHEN, CDR2 SYDVKM. The V end lost 6 bases, the J end lost 2 bases, and 14 bases lay between the germline ends. The CDR3 extends over 15 amino acids. Here the CDR3 DNA reads TGTGCCAGCAGCCTAACCCGGGTGGGCAATCAGCCCCAGCATTTT. Its protein is CASSLTRVGNQPQHF.

As to this clone: An end of the junction differs from the germline gene, which may be a read error. J is TRBJ2-1 and V is TRBV19; D might be TRBD1 (6 bases). Germline V gene data show CDR1 as LNHDA and CDR2 as SQIVND (reference sequence). The length of the CDR3 is 14 residues. CDR3: CASRLGAPYDEQFF. CDR3 DNA: TGTGCCAGTAGATTGGGGGCCCCCTACGATGAGCAGTTCTTC.

In DNA, the CDR3 is TGCGCCAGCAGTGAGAGTCAGGGTAGGACCGAGCAGTACTTC. This sequence encodes CASSESQGRTEQYF. The gene calls are TRBV10-2 and TRBJ2-7, with a weak D call TRBD1 (5 bases). CDR3 length: 14 amino acids. Germline V lookup: CDR1 WSHSY, CDR2 SAAADI. Trimming took off 2 bases at V and 6 bases at J, with 14 bases between the two ends.

The V gene is TRBV6-5, the J gene TRBJ1-3; no clear D gene. The CDR3 totals 12 residues. The V gene lost 4 bases and the J gene lost 8 bases, with 9 bases spanning the gap. The germline gives CDR1 MNHEY, CDR2 SVGAGI. This CDR3 is CASSSIKYTIYF. The CDR3, as DNA: TGTGCCAGCAGTTCGATCAAGTACACCATATATTTT.

This rearrangement joins TRBV28 to TRBJ2-3; a weak D match, TRBD2 (6 bases). CDR1 is MDHEN and CDR2 is SYDVKM in the germline V gene. The length of the CDR3 is 16 residues. Trimming cost V 3 bases and J 2 bases, with 15 bases left between them. The CDR3 spells CASSFPGLAHTDTQYF. DNA of the CDR3: TGTGCCAGCAGTTTTCCCGGGCTAGCGCACACAGATACGCAGTATTTT.

This sequence joins TRBV30 and TRBJ2-1; D is ambiguous. The germline CDR1 and CDR2 sequences are GTSNPN and SVGIG (reference sequence). Trimming removed 5 bases from V and 3 bases from J, with 8 bases in between. The CDR3 loop spans 12 amino acids. CDR3 DNA: TGTGCCTGGGACTCGAGCTACAATGAGCAGTTCTTC. Translating it yields CAWDSSYNEQFF.

The J gene is TRBJ1-1, the V gene TRBV20-1; unclear D gene. Germline CDR1 is DFQATT and CDR2 is SNEGSKA (reference sequence). The CDR3 is 10 residues long. V was cut by 3 bases and J by 3 bases, with 2 bases left in between. The CDR3 DNA follows: TGCAGTGCTAGGGACACTGAAGCTTTCTTT. It encodes CSARDTEAFF.

This rearrangement joins TRBV29-1 to TRBJ2-1; tentative D call: TRBD1 (6 bases). CDR1 and CDR2 (germline): SQVTM, ANQGSEA. The CDR3 spans 14 residues. Trimming took 4 bases from V and 10 from J, leaving 20 bases between them. CDR3 nucleotide sequence: TGCAGCGTTGGGTACTACGATGGGGGCAACGAGCAGTTCTTC. It specifies CSVGYYDGGNEQFF.

This clone was observed a handful of times. The CDR3 protein is CASSEGSLEAFF. CDR3 nucleotides: TGTGCCAGCAGTGAAGGGAGCCTTGAAGCTTTCTTT. This sequence joins TRBV2 and TRBJ1-1, with no clear D. The CDR3 is 12 residues long. Germline V CDR1 and CDR2: SNHLY, FYNNEI. The V end lost 1 base, the J end lost 7 bases, and 7 bases lay between the germline ends.

This chain links TRBV28 with TRBJ1-1, with TRBD1 matching 8 bases. Looked up from germline, CDR1 is MDHEN and CDR2 is SYDVKM. The CDR3 loop spans 15 amino acids. V was clipped by 5 bases and J by 5 bases; unmatched bases: 10. CDR3 loop: CASSPLTGVGTEAFF. The CDR3 nucleotides read TGTGCCAGCAGTCCCTTGACAGGGGTGGGGACTGAAGCTTTCTTT.

The chain joins TRBV27 to TRBJ2-1, with TRBD2 matching over 7 bases. Trimming removed 4 bases from V and 0 bases from J; junction bases left unmatched: 9. Germline-derived CDR1 and CDR2 are MNHEY and SMNVEV (reference sequence). The CDR3 runs 17 residues. The CDR3 spells CASSSGREASSYNEQFF. CDR3 nucleotide sequence: TGTGCCAGCAGTTCAGGGAGGGAGGCTAGCTCCTACAATGAGCAGTTCTTC.

In this sample, this clone turned up once. V usage is TRBV6-4 and J usage is TRBJ1-5, with D unclear. In germline, CDR1 is MRHNA, CDR2 SNTAGT. V was pared by 1 base and J by 5 bases, with 9 bases between. The CDR3 runs 14 residues. CDR3 bases: TGTGCCAGCAGTGACTGGGCAGGAGATCAGCCCCAGCATTTT. It codes for CASSDWAGDQPQHF.

This chain links TRBV28 with TRBJ2-2; tentatively, D is TRBD1 or TRBD2 (5 bases each). The CDR3 is made up of 14 amino acids. V was clipped by 11 bases and J by 5 bases, with 18 bases between them. Germline-derived CDR1 and CDR2 are MDHEN and SYDVKM. The chain's CDR3 is CAGDPQVSTGELFF. The CDR3 coding sequence is TGTGCCGGGGACCCTCAGGTGTCTACCGGGGAGCTGTTTTTT. The whole variable domain, filled in from reference TRBV28 and TRBJ2-2, reads DVKVTQSSRYLVKRTGEKVFLECVQDMDHENMFWYRQDPGLGLRLIYFSYDVKMKEKGDIPEGYSVSREKKERFSLILESASTNQTSMYLCAGDPQVSTGELFFGEGSRLTVL.

The chain combines TRBV11-2 with TRBJ1-2; D unclear. Looked up from germline, CDR1 is SGHAT and CDR2 is FQNNGV. There are 12 residues in the CDR3. Trimming cost V 0 bases and J 6 bases, with 5 bases left between them. CDR3 bases: TGTGCCAGCAGCTTAGATGGGGATGGCTACACCTTC. It is translated as CASSLDGDGYTF.

The chain has TRBV24-1 and TRBJ2-5, with a weak D call TRBD2 (6 bases). Germline CDR1 is KGHDR and CDR2 is SFDVKD. Trimming took off 11 bases at V and 5 bases at J, with 17 bases between the two ends. This CDR3 has 13 residues. The CDR3, as DNA: TGTGCCATCGGACCTCGGGGAGGCGAGACCCAGTACTTC. Its protein product is CAIGPRGGETQYF.

This chain links TRBV6-5 with TRBJ1-1; D uncertain. The germline V and J ends were trimmed by 5 bases and 1 base, with 11 bases remaining between them. The CDR3 totals 14 residues. Germline lookup yields CDR1 MNHEY and CDR2 SVGAGI. The CDR3 here is CASSQDLGNTEAFF. The CDR3, as DNA: TGTGCCAGCAGTCAGGATCTTGGGAACACTGAAGCTTTCTTT.

This chain links TRBV6-5 with TRBJ1-1; D not certain. V gave up 11 bases and J gave up 5 bases, with 21 bases separating them. Germline V CDR1 and CDR2: MNHEY, SVGAGI. The CDR3 has 14 amino acids. DNA of the CDR3: TGTGCCTCCCAAGGAAGAGGGCGAGGGACTGAAGCTTTCTTT. It translates to CASQGRGRGTEAFF.

CDR3 DNA: TGTGCCAGCAGCCCGGACGCAACCTCCTACGAGCAGTACTTC. This encodes CASSPDATSYEQYF. The chain combines TRBV11-3 with TRBJ2-7; D unclear. Germline CDR1 and CDR2: SGHNT and YENEEA. V was cut by 5 bases and J by 0 bases, with 11 bases left in between. There are 14 residues in the CDR3.

The chain uses TRBV6-4 and TRBJ2-3, with unresolved D. CDR1 is MRHNA, CDR2 SNTAGT, per germline. This CDR3 has 15 amino acids. Trimming stripped 4 bases from V and 0 bases from J, with 11 bases between. CDR3 protein: CASSAVAASTDTQYF. The CDR3 region has the DNA TGTGCCAGCAGTGCCGTCGCGGCTAGCACAGATACGCAGTATTTT.

The chain links TRBV10-1 to TRBJ1-1; 7 bases are shared with TRBD1. V gave up 6 bases and J gave up 3 bases; unmatched junction bases: 7. The CDR3 runs 14 residues. Germline V gene data show CDR1 as WNHNN and CDR2 as SYGVQD (reference sequence). The CDR3 sequence is CASSFGQADTEAFF. In DNA, the CDR3 is TGCGCCAGCAGCTTCGGACAGGCGGACACTGAAGCTTTCTTT.

The chain carries TRBV30 and TRBJ1-5; D remains unclear. CDR1 and CDR2 from the germline V gene are GTSNPN and SVGIG (reference sequence). CDR3 size: 11 residues. V dropped 0 bases and J dropped 9 bases, with 6 bases sitting between them. The CDR3 protein is CAWSVDGPQHF. DNA for the CDR3: TGTGCCTGGAGTGTTGACGGGCCCCAGCATTTT.

The chain employs TRBV11-2 and TRBJ1-4; 9 nucleotides align to TRBD1. The CDR3 has 17 residues. The V gene's germline CDR1 is SGHAT and CDR2 FQNNGV. V was clipped by 5 bases and J by 2 bases; unmatched bases: 9. CDR3 coding DNA: TGTGCCAGCAGCGCGACAGGGGGTCGTTCCACTAATGAAAAACTGTTTTTT. It specifies CASSATGGRSTNEKLFF. The entire variable domain, with the rest obtained from reference TRBV11-2 and TRBJ1-4, is as follows: EAGVAQSPRYKIIEKRQSVAFWCNPISGHATLYWYQQILGQGPKLLIQFQNNGVVDDSQLPKDRFSAERLKGVDSTLKIQPAKLEDSAVYLCASSATGGRSTNEKLFFGSGTQLSVL.

The DNA of the CDR3 is TGTGCCTGGGGAGGACGGGCCGGGGCTGAAGCTTTCTTT. Residues: CAWGGRAGAEAFF. This chain joins TRBV30 and TRBJ1-1; D is undetermined. Germline loops: CDR1 GTSNPN, CDR2 SVGIG (reference sequence). V was trimmed by 5 bases and J by 6 bases, leaving 16 bases between them. The CDR3 has 13 residues. Combining the CDR3 with reference TRBV30 and TRBJ1-1 gives the whole variable domain SQTIHQWPATLVQPVGSPLSLECTVEGTSNPNLYWYRQAAGRGLQLLFYSVGIGQISSEVPQNLSASRPQDRQFILSSKKLLLSDSGFYLCAWGGRAGAEAFFGQGTRLTVV.

This sequence joins TRBV5-4 and TRBJ2-2; 7 positions agree with TRBD2. The CDR3 length is 16 residues. Germline assignment: CDR1 SGHNT and CDR2 YYREEE (reference sequence). V lost 0 bases and J lost 4; bases outside the gene matches: 6. CDR3 amino acids: CASSLGLAGGTGELFF. The CDR3 region has the DNA TGTGCCAGCAGCTTGGGATTAGCGGGCGGCACCGGGGAGCTGTTTTTT. The whole variable domain, remainder taken from reference TRBV5-4 and TRBJ2-2, is ETGVTQSPTHLIKTRGQQVTLRCSSQSGHNTVSWYQQALGQGPQFIFQYYREEENGRGNFPPRFSGLQFPNYSSELNVNALELDDSALYLCASSLGLAGGTGELFFGEGSRLTVL.

In its sample, this clone was seen once. The gene calls are TRBV30 and TRBJ1-1; D remains unclear. From germline, CDR1 is GTSNPN and CDR2 SVGIG (reference sequence). CDR3 length: 13 residues. The V and J ends lost 1 base and 6 bases respectively, with 12 bases between them. This chain's CDR3 is CAWSEGNSPEAFF. The CDR3 DNA is TGTGCCTGGAGTGAAGGCAACTCCCCTGAAGCTTTCTTT. The full variable domain, completed using reference TRBV30 and TRBJ1-1, is SQTIHQWPATLVQPVGSPLSLECTVEGTSNPNLYWYRQAAGRGLQLLFYSVGIGQISSEVPQNLSASRPQDRQFILSSKKLLLSDSGFYLCAWSEGNSPEAFFGQGTRLTVV.

The chain employs TRBV24-1 and TRBJ2-1; D remains ambiguous. CDR1 KGHDR and CDR2 SFDVKD come from the germline V gene. The V and J ends lost 3 bases and 5 bases respectively, with 13 bases between them. The CDR3 extends over 15 amino acids. This CDR3 reads CATSDRLEIDNEQFF. In DNA, the CDR3 is TGTGCCACCAGTGATCGCCTGGAGATAGACAATGAGCAGTTCTTC.

V is TRBV10-3 and J is TRBJ2-1; 7 nucleotides align to TRBD2. V shed 11 bases, J shed 3 bases, and the junction held 19 bases outside the gene matches. The CDR3 is 17 residues long. CDR1 and CDR2 (germline): ENHRY, SYGVKD. The CDR3 bases are TGTGCCTCCTCCTGGGGGGGAGAGGGTGCTGTCTACAATGAGCAGTTCTTC. Protein product: CASSWGGEGAVYNEQFF.

The J gene is TRBJ2-7, the V gene TRBV27; D gene uncertain. Germline V gene data show CDR1 as MNHEY and CDR2 as SMNVEV (reference sequence). CDR3 size: 11 residues. V dropped 3 bases and J dropped 5 bases, with 5 bases sitting between them. CDR3 nucleotide sequence: TGTGCCAGCAGTTTCTTACACGAGCAGTACTTC. Translating gives CASSFLHEQYF.

This chain links TRBV9 with TRBJ1-1, with D hard to call. V lost 0 bases, J lost 1 base, and 4 bases lay in between. Germline lookup yields CDR1 SGDLS and CDR2 YYNGEE. The CDR3 extends over 13 amino acids. CDR3 amino acids: CASSVETNTEAFF. DNA for the CDR3: TGTGCCAGCAGCGTAGAGACGAACACTGAAGCTTTCTTT.